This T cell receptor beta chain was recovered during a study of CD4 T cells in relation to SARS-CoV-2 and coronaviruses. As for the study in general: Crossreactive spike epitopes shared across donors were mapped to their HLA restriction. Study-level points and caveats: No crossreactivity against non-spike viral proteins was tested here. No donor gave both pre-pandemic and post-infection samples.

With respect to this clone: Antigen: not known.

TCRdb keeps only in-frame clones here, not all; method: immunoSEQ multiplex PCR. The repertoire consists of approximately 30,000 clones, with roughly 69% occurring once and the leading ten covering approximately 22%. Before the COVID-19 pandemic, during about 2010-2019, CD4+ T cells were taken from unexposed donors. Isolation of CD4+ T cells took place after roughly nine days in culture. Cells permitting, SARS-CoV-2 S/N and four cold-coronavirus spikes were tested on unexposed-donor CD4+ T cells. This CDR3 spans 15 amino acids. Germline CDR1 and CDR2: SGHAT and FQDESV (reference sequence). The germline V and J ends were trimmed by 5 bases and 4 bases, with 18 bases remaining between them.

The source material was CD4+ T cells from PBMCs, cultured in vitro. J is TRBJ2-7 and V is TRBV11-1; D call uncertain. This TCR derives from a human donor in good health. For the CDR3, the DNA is TGTGCCAGCAGCCCATATGTGGCAAGAGGATACGAGCAGTACTTC. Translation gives CASSPYVARGYEQYF.